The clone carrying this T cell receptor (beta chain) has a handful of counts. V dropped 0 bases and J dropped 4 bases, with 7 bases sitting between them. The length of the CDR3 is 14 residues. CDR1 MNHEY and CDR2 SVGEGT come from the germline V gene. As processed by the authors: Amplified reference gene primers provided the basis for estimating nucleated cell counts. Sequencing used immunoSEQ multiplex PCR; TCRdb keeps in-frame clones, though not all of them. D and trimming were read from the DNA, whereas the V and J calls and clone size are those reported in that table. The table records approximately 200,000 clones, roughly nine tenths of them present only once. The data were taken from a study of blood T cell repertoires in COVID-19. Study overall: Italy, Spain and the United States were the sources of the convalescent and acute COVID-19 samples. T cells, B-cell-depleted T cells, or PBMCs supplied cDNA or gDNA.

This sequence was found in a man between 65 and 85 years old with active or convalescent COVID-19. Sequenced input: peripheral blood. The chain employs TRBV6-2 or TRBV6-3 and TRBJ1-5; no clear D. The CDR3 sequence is CASSYSIRNQPQHF. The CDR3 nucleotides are TGTGCCAGCAGTTACTCGATACGGAATCAGCCCCAGCATTTT.